This T cell receptor (beta chain) stems from a study of radiation and T cells in renal cell carcinoma. Overall study: Nephrectomy followed 15 Gy stereotactic body radiation by 4 weeks. Study conclusions and caveats: In blood, top tumor clones expanded by 2 weeks, shrinking by 4.

Stated time point: baseline pretreatment blood. Treatment given: 15 Gy SBRT to primary tumor, nephrectomy 4 weeks later. Blood was sampled at baseline, 2 weeks and 4 weeks after SBRT. Profiling relied on immunoSEQ multiplex PCR, and the TCRdb table lists in-frame clones only, not all of them. The data show 70,000 to 95,000 clones, under 90% seen once. The table lists this clone with a count of one. Antigen unknown. The CDR3 spans 15 residues. Trimming took off 3 bases at V and 5 bases at J, with 17 bases between the two ends. Germline CDR1 KGHSH, CDR2 LQKENI. The sample consisted of blood, taken from a patient whose treatment included radiotherapy and nephrectomy. This clonotype was obtained from a man in his sixties with renal cell carcinoma. The chain is built from TRBV18 and TRBJ2-7, with D perhaps TRBD1 or TRBD2 (6 bases each). CDR3 residues: CASSPLTGAGNEQYF. The CDR3 nucleotides are TGTGCCAGCTCACCCCTGACAGGTGCGGGAAACGAGCAGTACTTC.